Sequencing of this T cell receptor beta chain was carried out in a study of a mutant IDH1 vaccine in newly diagnosed glioma. Study summary: Standard pretreatment was either radiotherapy, temozolomide, or, for most, radiochemotherapy with temozolomide. Overall study results and limits: Immune responses induced by the vaccine were seen in 80% to 95% of patients, spanning multiple MHC alleles.

Worth noting for this clone: Its antigen remains unidentified.

Profiling relied on immunoSEQ multiplex PCR, and the TCRdb table lists in-frame clones only, not all of them. The repertoire holds some 30,000 clones, with around four fifths as singletons. Germline V gene data show CDR1 as GTSNPN and CDR2 as SVGIG (reference sequence). This CDR3 region has 11 residues. V was pared by 1 base and J by 4 bases, with 4 bases between. Time point: week 11, during vaccination. Doses consisted of 300 ug of mutant IDH1 20-mer peptide each, paired with topical imiquimod. The chain combines TRBV30 with TRBJ1-2; D unclear. Source: PBMCs, taken from a glioma patient whose treatment included an IDH1 peptide vaccine. The receptor was isolated from a young man with glioma. DNA for the CDR3: TGTGCCTGGAGTGACACCTATGGCTACACCTTC. Translated: CAWSDTYGYTF.